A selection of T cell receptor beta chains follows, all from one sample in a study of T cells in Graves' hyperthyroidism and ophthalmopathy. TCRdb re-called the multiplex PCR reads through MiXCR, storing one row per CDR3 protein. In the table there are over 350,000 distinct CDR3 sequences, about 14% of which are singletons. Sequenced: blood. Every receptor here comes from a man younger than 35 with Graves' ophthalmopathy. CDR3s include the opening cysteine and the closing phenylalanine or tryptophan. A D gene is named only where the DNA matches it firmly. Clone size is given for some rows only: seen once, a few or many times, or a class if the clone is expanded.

TGTGCCAGCAGTCCCTCGGGACTAGCGGGATTCATGAGCAATGAGCAGTTCTTC,CASSPSGLAGFMSNEQFF,TRBD2,many,TRBV27,TRBJ2-1
TGTGCCTGGAGTGTTGGAGCTGAAGTCGAAGGGCTAGCCCCAGAGACCCAGTACTTC,CAWSVGAEVEGLAPETQYF,.,few,TRBV30,TRBJ2-5
TGCGCCAGCAGCTCCCCCCAGGGAGTAGACAATGAGCAGTTCTTC,CASSSPQGVDNEQFF,.,.,TRBV5-1,TRBJ2-1
TGTGCCAGCAGTACTCCGGGACTAGCGTTTTACAATGAGCAGTTCTTC,CASSTPGLAFYNEQFF,TRBD2,many,TRBV28,TRBJ2-1
TGCAGTGCCTCACCGACAGGGACTATCGGCCCCGGGGAGCTGTTTTTT,CSASPTGTIGPGELFF,.,many,TRBV20-1,TRBJ2-2
TGTGCCAGCAGCCTAAACAGGGGTGGGAACACTGAAGCTTTCTTT,CASSLNRGGNTEAFF,TRBD1,.,TRBV3-1,TRBJ1-1
TGTGCCACCAGTGACAGGGCCAATCAGCCCCAGCATTTT,CATSDRANQPQHF,.,many,TRBV24-1,TRBJ1-5
TGTGCCAGCAGTTTCGGGCAGCTAGTATATGGCTACACCTTC,CASSFGQLVYGYTF,.,many,TRBV12-3/TRBV12-4,TRBJ1-2
TGTGCCAGCAGTTACTACTGGGTCGAGCAGTACTTC,CASSYYWVEQYF,.,many,TRBV6-2/TRBV6-3,TRBJ2-7
TGTGCCAGCAGCCAAGAAGGGACTACGCTCCTCTACGAGCAGTACTTC,CASSQEGTTLLYEQYF,TRBD2,.,TRBV4-2,TRBJ2-7
TGTGCCAGCACCGGATGGGGACTAGCGGTCCATGAGCAGTTCTTC,CASTGWGLAVHEQFF,TRBD2,many,TRBV11-2,TRBJ2-1